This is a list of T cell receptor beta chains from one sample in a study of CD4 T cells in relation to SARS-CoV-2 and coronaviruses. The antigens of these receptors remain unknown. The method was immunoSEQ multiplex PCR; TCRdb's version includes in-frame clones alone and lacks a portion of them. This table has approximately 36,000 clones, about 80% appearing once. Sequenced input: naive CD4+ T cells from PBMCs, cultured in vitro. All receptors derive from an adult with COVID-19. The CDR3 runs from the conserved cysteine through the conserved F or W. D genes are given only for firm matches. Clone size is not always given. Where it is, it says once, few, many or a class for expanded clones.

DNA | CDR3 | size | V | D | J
TGCGCCAGCAGCCAAGCTCGGCTAGCGGGAAGGGCCTCTAGCACAGATACGCAGTATTTT | CASSQARLAGRASSTDTQYF | NA | TRBV4-3 | TRBD2 | TRBJ2-3
TGTGCCAGCTCAGGTGGGACAGCGGGCCGCGGCGGTCAGCCCCAGCATTTT | CASSGGTAGRGGQPQHF | NA | TRBV18 | TRBD1 | TRBJ1-5
TGTGCCAGCAGTGGAGGACTCCTTCCCGTTAGCACAGATACGCAGTATTTT | CASSGGLLPVSTDTQYF | NA | TRBV2 | NA | TRBJ2-3
TGCGCCAGCAGCTTGGCAGTGGATCAGCCCCAGCATTTT | CASSLAVDQPQHF | NA | TRBV5-1 | NA | TRBJ1-5
TGTGCCAGCAGTGACTCGGAGACAGGGGGCACGAGAGGCTACACCTTC | CASSDSETGGTRGYTF | few | TRBV6-4 | TRBD1 | TRBJ1-2
TGTGCCAGCAGACTAGCGGAAGAGCAGTTCTTC | CASRLAEEQFF | NA | TRBV3-1/TRBV3-2 | TRBD2 | TRBJ2-1
TGTGCCAGTAGCACCAACAGGGCCTCAGCCTACAATGAGCAGTTCTTC | CASSTNRASAYNEQFF | NA | TRBV19 | NA | TRBJ2-1
TGCGCCAGCAGCTTCGGTTTCAATGAGCAGTTCTTC | CASSFGFNEQFF | few | TRBV4-1 | NA | TRBJ2-1
TGTGCCAGCAGCTCCGGGACAGTCTACGAGCAGTACTTC | CASSSGTVYEQYF | NA | TRBV5-4 | TRBD1 | TRBJ2-7
TGTGCCAGTAGCGGACTAGCGAGCTCCTACAATGAGCAGTTCTTC | CASSGLASSYNEQFF | NA | TRBV19 | TRBD2 | TRBJ2-1
TGTGCCAGCAGTTACAGCTCTGGGGCCAACGTCCTGACTTTC | CASSYSSGANVLTF | medium-sized | TRBV6-2/TRBV6-3 | NA | TRBJ2-6
TGTGCCAGCAGCGCGGGGGCGAATCAGCCCCAGCATTTT | CASSAGANQPQHF | NA | TRBV14 | NA | TRBJ1-5
TGTGCCAGCAGCGTAGATTCGGACTATGGCTACACCTTC | CASSVDSDYGYTF | NA | TRBV9 | NA | TRBJ1-2
TGCGCCAGCAGCCCAGAGACAGGGGGCGCACGCAATGAGCAGTTCTTC | CASSPETGGARNEQFF | once | TRBV4-1 | TRBD1 | TRBJ2-1
TGTGCCAGCTCACCAATGGAGCCGAGACAGGGCACTGAAGCTTTCTTT | CASSPMEPRQGTEAFF | once | TRBV18 | TRBD1 | TRBJ1-1
TGTGCCAGCTCACGAAATACCTACGAGCAGTACTTC | CASSRNTYEQYF | few | TRBV18 | NA | TRBJ2-7
TGTGCCAGCAGTTACGTCCGGGCAGGTTATAGCAATCAGCCCCAGCATTTT | CASSYVRAGYSNQPQHF | NA | TRBV6-2/TRBV6-3 | NA | TRBJ1-5